The T cell receptor (beta chain) described here comes from a study of CD8+ T cells in alopecia areata. Investigators isolated RNA and reverse transcribed it into cDNA to act as the sequencing template. Repertoires were generated with immunoSEQ multiplex PCR, while TCRdb's copy carries only in-frame clones and drops some. The data hold about 150,000 clones, with about 90% observed a single time. PBMCs, the starting material, were the source of sorted CD4+ and CD8+ T cells. The ends lost 5 bases at V and 0 bases at J; junction bases unmatched: 7. The CDR3 is made up of 14 amino acids. Germline CDR1 GTSNPN, CDR2 SVGIG (reference sequence).

Sample: CD8+ T cells sorted from blood, taken at week 0. The receptor comes from a human donor with alopecia areata. This chain links TRBV30 with TRBJ2-7; TRBD2 agrees at 7 bases. The CDR3: CAWVGEGSSYEQYF. The CDR3 DNA follows: TGTGCCTGGGTAGGGGAGGGCAGCTCCTACGAGCAGTACTTC.